A single sample is the source of the 14 T cell receptor beta chains below, sequenced in a study of blood T cells in healthy people across ages. PCR was performed a second time for about 7 to 12 cycles using a sample-barcoded 5' primer and a J-beta primer mix. From the 5' RACE reads, TCRdb called clonotypes with MiXCR, one entry per CDR3 protein. The sample has 700,000 to 950,000 distinct CDR3 sequences, about three fifths seen once. The sample was blood. Receptors were obtained from a man younger than 40 in good health.

This clonotype was picked up many times. The chain links TRBV6-5 to TRBJ2-7; D possibly corresponds to TRBD1 (5 bases). The CDR3 has 12 residues. V was pared by 11 bases and J by 2 bases, with 13 bases between. Germline CDR1 and CDR2: MNHEY and SVGAGI. CDR3 residues: CASQTGTYEQYF. CDR3 in DNA: TGTGCCTCGCAAACAGGAACCTACGAGCAGTACTTC.

This rearrangement joins TRBV7-2 to TRBJ2-1; 9 bases align to TRBD1. CDR1 and CDR2 (germline): SGHTA, FQGNSA. The trim removed 5 bases at V and 5 bases at J, leaving 7 bases unmatched. The CDR3 has 15 amino acids. The CDR3 loop is CASSRTGTGHNEQFF. The CDR3 nucleotides read TGTGCCAGCAGCAGGACAGGGACAGGGCACAATGAGCAGTTCTTC.

The chain has TRBV7-2 and TRBJ1-2; TRBD1 matches at 10 bases. The trim removed 5 bases at V and 8 bases at J, leaving 8 bases unmatched. From germline, CDR1 is SGHTA and CDR2 FQGNSA. The CDR3 consists of 14 residues. CDR3 loop: CASSLGTGAVGYTF. The CDR3 coding sequence is TGTGCCAGCAGCCTGGGGACAGGGGCTGTAGGCTACACCTTC.

The chain combines TRBV6-5 with TRBJ2-1, with D maybe TRBD1 (6 bases). The germline CDR1 and CDR2 sequences are MNHEY and SVGAGI. This CDR3 comprises 14 residues. Trimming stripped 10 bases from V and 5 bases from J, with 18 bases between. In DNA, the CDR3 is TGTGCCACAAAAGACGGGACACGGAACAATGAGCAGTTCTTC. Translated: CATKDGTRNNEQFF.

The chain uses TRBV28 and TRBJ2-7, with 14 bases matching TRBD2. The DNA end favors TRBJ2-5, so the J call may be wrong. The germline gives CDR1 MDHEN, CDR2 SYDVKM. The CDR3 spans 16 residues. This CDR3 reads CASSHRGTSGRKTQYF. DNA of the CDR3: TGTGCCAGCAGTCATAGGGGGACTAGCGGGAGAAAGACCCAGTACTTC.

V and J are TRBV4-3 and TRBJ1-1; no reliable D call. The CDR3 has 15 amino acids. CDR1 and CDR2 from the germline V gene are LGHNA and YSLEER. Trimming shortened V by 3 bases and J by 4 bases, and 15 bases separated the two germline ends. The CDR3 spells CASSHHQGWGTEAFF. The CDR3 nucleotides read TGCGCCAGCAGCCACCATCAAGGGTGGGGCACTGAAGCTTTCTTT.

About this clonotype itself: A much larger clonotype is one base distant, so this may be a read error. The chain links TRBV2 to TRBJ2-1; 12 nucleotides agree with TRBD2. Germline-derived CDR1 and CDR2 are SNHLY and FYNNEI. The CDR3 is made up of 15 amino acids. The CDR3 DNA reads TGTGCCAGCAGTCGGACTAGCGGGGCCTACAATGGGCAGTTCTTC. It translates to CASSRTSGAYNGQFF.

Ten or more counts support this clonotype. V is TRBV28 and J is TRBJ2-3; D gene unclear. The V gene's germline CDR1 is MDHEN and CDR2 SYDVKM. V was pared by 6 bases and J by 4 bases, with 14 bases between. CDR3 length equals 14 residues. CDR3: CASSRSRVADTQYF. CDR3 nucleotides: TGTGCCAGCAGCCGGTCCCGAGTGGCAGATACGCAGTATTTT.

The chain employs TRBV3-1 and TRBJ1-1; unclear D gene. Germline V gene lookup returns CDR1 LGHDT and CDR2 YNNKEL (reference sequence). The V end lost 6 bases, the J end lost 7 bases, and 12 bases lay between the germline ends. The CDR3 consists of 12 residues. The CDR3 DNA follows: TGTGCCAGCAGGGCCGTTAGTGGTGAAGCTTTCTTT. It codes for CASRAVSGEAFF. The full variable domain, with the rest looked up from reference TRBV3-1 and TRBJ1-1, is DTAVSQTPKYLVTQMGNDKSIKCEQNLGHDTMYWYKQDSKKFLKIMFSYNNKELIINETVPNRFSPKSPDKAHLNLHINSLELGDSAVYFCASRAVSGEAFFGQGTRLTVV.

The sample holds a few counts of this clonotype. The CDR3 is CASSPLKVVGANVLTF. CDR3 coding DNA: TGTGCCAGCAGCCCCCTCAAGGTAGTCGGGGCCAACGTCCTGACTTTC. V is TRBV3-1 and J is TRBJ2-6; D gene uncertain. Per germline, CDR1 LGHDT and CDR2 YNNKEL (reference sequence). V was pared by 4 bases and J by 4 bases, with 14 bases between. The CDR3 spans 16 residues.

CDR3 nucleotide sequence: TGCGCCAGCAGCCAAACCATCCAGGGAAAACTGTTTTTT. Protein product: CASSQTIQGKLFF. The chain couples TRBV4-3 to TRBJ1-4; maybe TRBD1 (5 bases). CDR1 is LGHNA and CDR2 is YSLEER in the germline V gene. The CDR3 has 13 residues. The V and J ends lost 2 bases and 10 bases respectively, with 11 bases between them.

Comments on this clonotype: The germline gene is not matched at one end of the junction; a read error may be the cause. This rearrangement joins TRBV7-7 to TRBJ2-1, with 12 bases matching TRBD2. This CDR3 is 16 amino acids long. Germline V gives CDR1 SSHAT, CDR2 FNYEAQ (reference sequence). The CDR3 region is CASSLAGLAGIGEQFF. The CDR3 DNA sequence: TGTGCTAGCAGCTTAGCCGGACTAGCGGGAATCGGTGAGCAGTTCTTC.

The chain links TRBV9 to TRBJ1-6, with a possible D match to TRBD1 (5 bases). This CDR3 is built from 17 residues. CDR1 is SGDLS and CDR2 is YYNGEE in the germline V gene. Trimming removed 3 bases from V and 6 bases from J, with 19 bases in between. This CDR3 reads CASSEVRDGGFNSPLHF. CDR3 nucleotide sequence: TGTGCCAGCAGCGAAGTCCGGGACGGGGGATTTAATTCACCCCTCCACTTT.

This clonotype was found a few times. The DNA of the CDR3 is TGTGCCAGCAGCGGGACTAGCGGGGAGGGTGAGCAGTTCTTC. Protein product: CASSGTSGEGEQFF. V usage is TRBV9 and J usage is TRBJ2-1, with 12 bases aligning to TRBD2. V lost 3 bases, J lost 9 bases, and 4 bases stayed unmatched. Germline CDR1 SGDLS, CDR2 YYNGEE. This CDR3 region has 14 residues.